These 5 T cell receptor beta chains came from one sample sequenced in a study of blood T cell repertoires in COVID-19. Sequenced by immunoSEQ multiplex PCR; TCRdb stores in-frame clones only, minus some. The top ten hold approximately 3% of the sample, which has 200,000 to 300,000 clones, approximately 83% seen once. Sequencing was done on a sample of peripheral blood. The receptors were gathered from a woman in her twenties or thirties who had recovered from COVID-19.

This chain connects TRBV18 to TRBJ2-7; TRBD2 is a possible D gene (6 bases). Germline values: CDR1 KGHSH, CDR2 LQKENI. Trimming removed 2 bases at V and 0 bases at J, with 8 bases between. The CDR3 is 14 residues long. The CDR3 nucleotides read TGTGCCAGCTCACCAGGGGGGAGCTCCTACGAGCAGTACTTC. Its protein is CASSPGGSSYEQYF.

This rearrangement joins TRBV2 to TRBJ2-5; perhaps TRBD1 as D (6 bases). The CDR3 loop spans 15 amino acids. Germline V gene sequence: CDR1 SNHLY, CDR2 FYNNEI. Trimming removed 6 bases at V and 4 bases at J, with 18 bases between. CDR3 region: CASSAGDIVLETQYF. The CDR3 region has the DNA TGTGCCAGCAGCGCCGGGGACATAGTATTAGAGACCCAGTACTTC.

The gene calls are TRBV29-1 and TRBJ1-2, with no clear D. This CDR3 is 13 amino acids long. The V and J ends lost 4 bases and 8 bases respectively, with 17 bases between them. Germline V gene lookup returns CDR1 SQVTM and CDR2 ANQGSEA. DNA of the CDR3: TGCAGCGTTGTGGGCTTTGAGGGAGCCGGCTACACCTTC. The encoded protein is CSVVGFEGAGYTF.

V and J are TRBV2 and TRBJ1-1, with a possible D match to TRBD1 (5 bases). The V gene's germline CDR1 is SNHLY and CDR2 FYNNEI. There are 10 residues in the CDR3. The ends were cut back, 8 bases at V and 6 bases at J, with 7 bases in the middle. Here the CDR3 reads CASRGSEAFF. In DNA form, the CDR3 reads TGTGCCAGCCGGGGGTCTGAAGCTTTCTTT.

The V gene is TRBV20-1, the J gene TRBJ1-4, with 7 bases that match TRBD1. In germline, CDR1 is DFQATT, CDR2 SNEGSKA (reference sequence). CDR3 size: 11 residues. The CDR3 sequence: CGGAGGEKLFF. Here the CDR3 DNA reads TGCGGTGGGGCAGGGGGGGAAAAACTGTTTTTT.